These 32 T cell receptor beta chains share one sample of origin, sequenced in a study of OX40 agonist ivuxolimab in advanced cancers. Library preparation used the immunoSEQ multiplex PCR assay. TCRdb mirrors the immuneACCESS table, restricted to in-frame sequences. Some clones are absent from its copies; in checked studies, under half trace to an unresolved V gene, and the reason for the others is unknown. The sample table lists about 62,000 clones, 85% of them with a count of one. The top ten clonotypes cover more than 3% of the sample. Sequencing was performed on CD4+ or CD8+ T cells sorted from blood, taken in a trial of the OX40 agonist ivuxolimab. These receptors all stem from an adult with an advanced solid tumor such as melanoma, head and neck, liver or kidney cancer.

The chain links TRBV4-1 to TRBJ1-6; D unresolved. From germline, CDR1 is MGHRA and CDR2 YSYEKL. The CDR3 length is 12 residues. Trimming shortened V by 5 bases and J by 10 bases, and 9 bases separated the two germline ends. The CDR3 region has the DNA TGCGCCAGCAGCACCTCCGACTCACCCCTCCACTTT. Encoded protein: CASSTSDSPLHF.

The chain couples TRBV6-6 to TRBJ1-4, with a weak D call TRBD1 (5 bases). V lost 5 bases and J lost 0, with 10 bases in between. This CDR3 region has 15 residues. Per germline, CDR1 MNHNY and CDR2 SVGAGI (reference sequence). For the CDR3, the DNA is TGTGCCAGCAGTCGGGTGGGGCCAACTAATGAAAAACTGTTTTTT. It is translated as CASSRVGPTNEKLFF.

The chain joins TRBV5-1 to TRBJ2-3; D is unresolved. V was cut by 0 bases and J by 4 bases, with 3 bases left in between. CDR1 is SGHRS and CDR2 is YFSETQ in the germline V gene. The CDR3 has 12 residues. The CDR3, as DNA: TGCGCCAGCAGCTTGGTTCCAGATACGCAGTATTTT. Its translation: CASSLVPDTQYF. Combining the CDR3 with reference TRBV5-1 and TRBJ2-3 gives the whole variable domain KAGVTQTPRYLIKTRGQQVTLSCSPISGHRSVSWYQQTPGQGLQFLFEYFSETQRNKGNFPGRFSGRQFSNSRSEMNVSTLELGDSALYLCASSLVPDTQYFGPGTRLTVL.

This sequence joins TRBV5-1 and TRBJ2-1; D remains ambiguous. CDR1 is SGHRS and CDR2 is YFSETQ in the germline V gene. With 6 bases removed from V and 0 bases from J, the gap between germline ends came to 10 bases. This CDR3 region has 14 residues. Written as DNA, the CDR3 is TGCGCCAGCAACCTCGAGAGCTCCTACAATGAGCAGTTCTTC. It codes for CASNLESSYNEQFF.

This sequence joins TRBV5-4 and TRBJ1-3; TRBD1 matches 7 bases. The length of the CDR3 is 17 residues. V was pared by 4 bases and J by 2 bases, with 12 bases of the junction left unmatched. The germline CDR1 and CDR2 sequences are SGHNT and YYREEE (reference sequence). CDR3: CASSAKPDRSPGNTIYF. The CDR3 DNA reads TGTGCCAGCAGCGCGAAGCCGGACAGGTCCCCTGGAAACACCATATATTTT.

V is TRBV7-9 and J is TRBJ2-7, with D perhaps TRBD1 or TRBD2 (5 bases each). Trimming cost V 4 bases and J 2 bases, with 12 bases left between them. The CDR3 loop spans 14 amino acids. Looked up from germline, CDR1 is SEHNR and CDR2 is FQNEAQ (reference sequence). The CDR3 nucleotides read TGTGCCAGCAGCTCCTCCGGGACGGCCTACGAGCAGTACTTC. It translates to CASSSSGTAYEQYF.

This chain uses TRBV5-6 with TRBJ2-1; D gene ambiguous. V dropped 0 bases and J dropped 0 bases, with 7 bases sitting between them. Germline V gives CDR1 SGHDT, CDR2 YYEEEE. The CDR3 spans 15 residues. The CDR3: CASSLDWSSYNEQFF. The CDR3 region has the DNA TGTGCCAGCAGCTTGGACTGGAGCTCCTACAATGAGCAGTTCTTC.

The rearrangement uses TRBV15 and TRBJ1-5; 7 positions agree with TRBD1. The CDR3 is made up of 15 amino acids. CDR1 is LNHNV, CDR2 YYDKDF, per germline (reference sequence). Trimming took 0 bases from V and 5 from J; bases not matched to a gene: 4. CDR3 nucleotides: TGTGCCACCAGCAGAGATCGGACAGGACATCAGCCCCAGCATTTT. Protein: CATSRDRTGHQPQHF.

The V and J genes are TRBV27 and TRBJ2-2; TRBD1 matches at 8 bases. The ends lost 1 base at V and 2 bases at J; junction bases unmatched: 3. Germline CDR1 reads MNHEY; CDR2 reads SMNVEV (reference sequence). This CDR3 is built from 16 residues. The CDR3 DNA reads TGTGCCAGCAGTTTATATGGACAGGGAAACACCGGGGAGCTGTTTTTT. It is translated as CASSLYGQGNTGELFF.

V and J are TRBV6-1 and TRBJ2-5; D ambiguous. The germline gives CDR1 MNHNS, CDR2 SASEGT. V lost 2 bases and J lost 5, with 15 bases in between. CDR3 length equals 15 residues. The CDR3 spells CASSETWVARETQYF. CDR3 in DNA: TGTGCCAGCAGTGAAACATGGGTCGCGAGGGAGACCCAGTACTTC.

The gene calls are TRBV28 and TRBJ2-4; possible D gene TRBD1, 5 bases. The V gene lost 2 bases and the J gene lost 3 bases, with 14 bases spanning the gap. The CDR3 consists of 16 residues. Per the germline V gene, CDR1 is MDHEN and CDR2 is SYDVKM. The CDR3 loop is CASSLGKGMVKNIQYF. Written as DNA, the CDR3 is TGTGCCAGCAGTTTAGGGAAGGGGATGGTCAAAAACATTCAGTACTTC.

The genes are TRBV15 and TRBJ2-2; D ambiguous. CDR1 is LNHNV and CDR2 is YYDKDF in the germline V gene (reference sequence). V was trimmed by 5 bases and J by 7 bases, leaving 8 bases between them. The CDR3 is made up of 12 amino acids. Written as DNA, the CDR3 is TGTGCCACCAGCGATATTTTCGGGGAGCTGTTTTTT. Translated, it gives CATSDIFGELFF.

The genes are TRBV2 and TRBJ2-2; possible D gene TRBD1, 6 bases. The CDR3 contains 14 residues. The V gene's germline CDR1 is SNHLY and CDR2 FYNNEI. The V gene lost 6 bases and the J gene lost 4 bases, with 12 bases spanning the gap. The CDR3: CASSEQGVTGELFF. The CDR3 nucleotides read TGTGCCAGCAGCGAACAGGGTGTCACCGGGGAGCTGTTTTTT.

This clone has a single count. This chain links TRBV19 with TRBJ2-7, with 8 bases identical to TRBD1. The CDR3 is made up of 15 amino acids. The V gene end was trimmed by 1 base and the J gene end by 5 bases; junction bases not matched to a gene: 7. Germline V gene lookup returns CDR1 LNHDA and CDR2 SQIVND (reference sequence). The CDR3 DNA reads as TGTGCCAGTAGTATAGGGGCAGGGGGCACGGACGAGCAGTACTTC. As protein: CASSIGAGGTDEQYF.

V gene TRBV28 combines with J gene TRBJ1-5, with D perhaps matching TRBD1 (5 bases). The CDR3 extends over 14 amino acids. From germline, CDR1 is MDHEN and CDR2 SYDVKM. Trimming stripped 7 bases from V and 3 bases from J, with 13 bases between. CDR3 residues: CASNADSLNQPQHF. In nucleotides, the CDR3 is TGTGCCAGCAACGCTGACAGCCTCAATCAGCCCCAGCATTTT.

The chain employs TRBV27 and TRBJ2-5; unclear D gene. V dropped 3 bases and J dropped 4 bases, with 12 bases sitting between them. The CDR3 has 14 amino acids. Germline loops: CDR1 MNHEY, CDR2 SMNVEV (reference sequence). CDR3 bases: TGTGCCAGCAGTTTTCTGGGGATTGGAGAGACCCAGTACTTC. Translation gives CASSFLGIGETQYF.

The chain couples TRBV4-2 to TRBJ2-2; 12 bases map to TRBD2. The V segment lost 0 bases and the J segment 5 bases; nucleotides outside the gene matches: 10. This CDR3 comprises 19 residues. Germline CDR1 LGHNA, CDR2 YNFKEQ. Here the CDR3 reads CASSQDLFLAGGNTGELFF. The CDR3, as DNA: TGTGCCAGCAGCCAAGATCTGTTTCTAGCGGGAGGGAATACCGGGGAGCTGTTTTTT.

The chain employs TRBV7-6 and TRBJ2-2, with unresolved D. The length of the CDR3 is 16 residues. The germline CDR1 and CDR2 sequences are SGHVS and FNYEAQ. With 5 bases removed from V and 0 bases from J, the gap between germline ends came to 13 bases. The CDR3 sequence: CASSPRRLANTGELFF. The CDR3 DNA sequence: TGTGCCAGCAGCCCCAGACGGCTCGCGAACACCGGGGAGCTGTTTTTT.

V usage is TRBV11-2 and J usage is TRBJ2-7; 9 bases align to TRBD1. The CDR3 is 15 amino acids. Trimming took 5 bases from V and 3 from J; bases not matched to a gene: 8. Germline V gene sequence: CDR1 SGHAT, CDR2 FQNNGV. CDR3 DNA: TGTGCCAGCAGCGCCGAGCGGGACAGGGTCTACGAGCAGTACTTC. It yields the protein CASSAERDRVYEQYF.

J is TRBJ1-3 and V is TRBV6-5, with D unclear. The germline V and J ends were trimmed by 6 bases and 1 base, with 13 bases remaining between them. CDR3 length equals 15 residues. Germline V gene data show CDR1 as MNHEY and CDR2 as SVGAGI. This CDR3 reads CASSRTSGSGNTIYF. The CDR3 coding sequence is TGTGCCAGCAGCCGGACTTCCGGTTCTGGAAACACCATATATTTT.

This sequence joins TRBV19 and TRBJ2-5; 10 positions agree with TRBD2. With V trimmed by 5 bases and J by 4 bases, 7 bases remained unmatched. The CDR3 is made up of 15 amino acids. Germline V gene sequence: CDR1 LNHDA, CDR2 SQIVND (reference sequence). Here the CDR3 DNA reads TGTGCCAGTAGTTTGGGACTAGCGACGGGAGAGACCCAGTACTTC. Protein: CASSLGLATGETQYF.

V is TRBV28 and J is TRBJ2-1; a possible D gene is TRBD1 (6 bases). V was pared by 5 bases and J by 2 bases, with 16 bases between. Germline loops: CDR1 MDHEN, CDR2 SYDVKM. The CDR3 contains 16 residues. The CDR3 is CASSTPSEGAYNEQFF. The DNA of the CDR3 is TGTGCCAGCAGTACCCCCTCAGAGGGGGCCTACAATGAGCAGTTCTTC. The complete variable domain, with remaining parts taken from reference TRBV28 and TRBJ2-1, reads DVKVTQSSRYLVKRTGEKVFLECVQDMDHENMFWYRQDPGLGLRLIYFSYDVKMKEKGDIPEGYSVSREKKERFSLILESASTNQTSMYLCASSTPSEGAYNEQFFGPGTRLTVL.

The chain is built from TRBV7-8 and TRBJ2-5; TRBD1 is a possible D gene (6 bases). The CDR3 contains 16 residues. The V end lost 2 bases, the J end lost 1 base, and 14 bases lay between the germline ends. Germline lookup yields CDR1 SGHVS and CDR2 FQNEAQ. The CDR3 sequence: CASSLTHGQFQETQYF. The DNA of the CDR3 is TGTGCCAGCAGCTTAACCCATGGACAGTTCCAAGAGACCCAGTACTTC. The full variable domain, in which reference TRBV7-8 and TRBJ2-5 provide the parts outside the CDR3, is GAGVSQSPRYKVAKRGQDVALRCDPISGHVSLFWYQQALGQGPEFLTYFQNEAQLDKSGLPSDRFFAERPEGSVSTLKIQRTQQEDSAVYLCASSLTHGQFQETQYFGPGTRLLVL.

The chain has TRBV6-1 and TRBJ2-7; tentative D call: TRBD1 (5 bases). The CDR3 loop spans 14 amino acids. V lost 2 bases to trimming and J lost 3 bases, with 11 bases between them. Germline-derived CDR1 and CDR2 are MNHNS and SASEGT. The DNA of the CDR3 is TGTGCCAGCAGTGAATTAGCCAGGGACTACGAGCAGTACTTC. This gives the protein CASSELARDYEQYF.

This chain uses TRBV6-5 with TRBJ1-5; no clear D gene. Trimming took off 4 bases at V and 2 bases at J, with 6 bases between the two ends. The CDR3 totals 13 residues. The germline V gene encodes CDR1 MNHEY and CDR2 SVGAGI. CDR3 protein: CASSFGRNQPQHF. The DNA of the CDR3 is TGTGCCAGCAGTTTTGGCCGCAATCAGCCCCAGCATTTT.

The count of this clone is one. The V call is TRBV9, the J call TRBJ2-2; 10 nucleotides agree with TRBD2. Trimming took 3 bases from V and 10 from J; bases not matched to a gene: 18. CDR1 is SGDLS and CDR2 is YYNGEE in the germline V gene. The CDR3 loop spans 18 amino acids. CDR3 sequence (DNA): TGTGCCAGCAGCGCCCCCTCCGGACTAGCGGCCTACAGAGAGGAGCTGTTTTTT. Translated, it gives CASSAPSGLAAYREELFF.

V and J are TRBV2 and TRBJ2-7; weak D call: TRBD1 (6 bases). The CDR3 is 13 amino acids. With 8 bases removed from V and 5 bases from J, the gap between germline ends came to 16 bases. Germline V gene sequence: CDR1 SNHLY, CDR2 FYNNEI. The DNA for the CDR3 is TGTGCCAGCCGTTTGGGGGCCTCTGACGAGCAGTACTTC. This gives the protein CASRLGASDEQYF.

The chain carries TRBV2 and TRBJ2-5; D may be TRBD2 (5 bases). The DNA matches TRBJ2-7 better at its end, which makes the J call doubtful. Germline CDR1 is SNHLY and CDR2 is FYNNEI. The CDR3 sequence is 14 residues long. The CDR3 spells CASSEHDIGGEQYF. In DNA form, the CDR3 reads TGTGCCAGCAGCGAACACGACATCGGAGGCGAGCAGTACTTC.

The chain uses TRBV28 and TRBJ2-3; 9 positions agree with TRBD2. The length of the CDR3 is 15 residues. Germline-derived CDR1 and CDR2 are MDHEN and SYDVKM. Germline trimming cut 6 bases from V and 4 bases from J; bases unmatched to any gene: 8. In nucleotides, the CDR3 is TGTGCCAGCAGGGCATCTAGCGGGAAAGCAGATACGCAGTATTTT. Protein product: CASRASSGKADTQYF.

V gene TRBV28 combines with J gene TRBJ2-7; the D gene could be TRBD1 or TRBD2 (5 bases each). Germline-derived CDR1 and CDR2 are MDHEN and SYDVKM. The CDR3 is 15 residues long. Trimming removed 3 bases from V and 3 bases from J, with 15 bases in between. The CDR3 DNA is TGTGCCAGCAGTTTCCTGGGGGAAGGGAGCTACGAGCAGTACTTC. Protein sequence: CASSFLGEGSYEQYF.

The chain combines TRBV6-5 with TRBJ1-3; TRBD1 matches at 7 bases. The CDR3 has 15 amino acids. CDR1 and CDR2 (germline): MNHEY, SVGAGI. V lost 8 bases, J lost 3 bases, and 10 bases stayed unmatched. CDR3 protein: CASGSYDRDGNTIYF. For the CDR3, the DNA is TGTGCCAGCGGATCATATGACAGGGATGGAAACACCATATATTTT.

The CDR3 region is CASSLDLPGTSGYNEQFF. CDR3 bases: TGTGCCAGCAGCTTGGACTTACCCGGGACTAGCGGATACAATGAGCAGTTCTTC. The chain uses TRBV7-9 and TRBJ2-1; 11 bases agree with TRBD2. Germline V gene sequence: CDR1 SEHNR, CDR2 FQNEAQ (reference sequence). The V gene end was trimmed by 3 bases and the J gene end by 4 bases; junction bases not matched to a gene: 11. The CDR3 has 18 residues.